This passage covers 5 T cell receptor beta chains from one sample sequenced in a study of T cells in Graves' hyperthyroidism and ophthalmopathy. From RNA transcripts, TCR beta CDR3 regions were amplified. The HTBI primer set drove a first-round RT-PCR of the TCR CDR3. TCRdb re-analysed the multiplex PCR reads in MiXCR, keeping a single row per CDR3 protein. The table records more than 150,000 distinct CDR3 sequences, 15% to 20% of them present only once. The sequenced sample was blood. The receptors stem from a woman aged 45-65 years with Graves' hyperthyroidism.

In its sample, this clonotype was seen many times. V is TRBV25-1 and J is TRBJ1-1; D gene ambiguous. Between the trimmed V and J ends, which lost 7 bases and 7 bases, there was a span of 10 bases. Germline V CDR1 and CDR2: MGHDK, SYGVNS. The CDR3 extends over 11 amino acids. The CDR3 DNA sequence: TGTGCCAGCACTTACATAGGTGAAGCTTTCTTT. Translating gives CASTYIGEAFF.

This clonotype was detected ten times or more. This CDR3 reads CASSLEGPPEAFF. The CDR3 DNA reads as TGTGCCAGCAGTTTAGAGGGGCCCCCTGAAGCTTTCTTT. The chain employs TRBV28 and TRBJ1-1, with D perhaps TRBD1 (5 bases). This CDR3 region has 13 residues. Germline CDR1 and CDR2: MDHEN and SYDVKM. Trimming shortened V by 2 bases and J by 6 bases, and 10 bases separated the two germline ends.

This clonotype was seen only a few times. DNA of the CDR3: TGCGCCAGCAGCCGCCGCTACCTTACAGGGGCCCCCGGGGAGCTGTTTTTT. Its translation: CASSRRYLTGAPGELFF. This chain links TRBV5-1 with TRBJ2-2, with 7 nucleotides matching TRBD1. V shed 4 bases and J 6 bases; nucleotides not matched to a gene: 15. This CDR3 has 17 residues. The germline CDR1 and CDR2 sequences are SGHRS and YFSETQ.

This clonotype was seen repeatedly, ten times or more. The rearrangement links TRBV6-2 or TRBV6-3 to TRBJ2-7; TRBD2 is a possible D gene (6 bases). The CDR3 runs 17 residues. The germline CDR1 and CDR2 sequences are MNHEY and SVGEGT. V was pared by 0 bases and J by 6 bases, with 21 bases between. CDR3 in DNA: TGTGCCAGCAGTTACTCAATGGGACTTCCAAGCGAGGTCGAGCAGTACTTC. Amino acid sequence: CASSYSMGLPSEVEQYF.

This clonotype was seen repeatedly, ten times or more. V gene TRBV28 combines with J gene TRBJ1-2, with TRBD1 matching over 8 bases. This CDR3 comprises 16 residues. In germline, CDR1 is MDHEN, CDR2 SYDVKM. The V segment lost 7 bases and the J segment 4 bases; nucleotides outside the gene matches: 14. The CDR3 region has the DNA TGTGCCAGCATGAGAAGGCCGGCAGGGGGCATCTATGGCTACACCTTC. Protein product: CASMRRPAGGIYGYTF.